This record looks at one TCR beta chain sequence and its context. What it binds is unknown. TCRdb's table, derived via immunoSEQ multiplex PCR, lists solely in-frame clones and lacks some. The top ten clones hold around 30% of a sample with about 45,000 clones, around 75% of them seen once. This sample was included in a study of vaccination effects on CD4 cells after COVID-19. Findings of the study overall: Following vaccination, convalescents' spike-reactive clones were mostly new ones induced by the vaccine.

Sequencing in the ViraFEST assay came after antigen-specific CD4+ T cells had been expanded with viral peptide pools, which were used to stimulate PBMC. A 10-day culture period preceded the isolation of CD4+ T cells. From March to December 2020, the person had a SARS-CoV-2 infection that was confirmed by PCR. CDR3 length: 13 residues. Trimming removed 0 bases at V and 3 bases at J, with 3 bases between. The germline gives CDR1 SGHRS, CDR2 YFSETQ. The chain combines TRBV5-1 with TRBJ1-4; D remains ambiguous. Sequenced material: CD4+ T cells from PBMCs cultured with a peptide pool, taken before COVID-19 vaccination. This receptor was identified in a human donor who had a prior SARS-CoV-2 infection. The CDR3 DNA follows: TGCGCCAGCAGCTTGGAGTCTAATGAAAAACTGTTTTTT. Protein product: CASSLESNEKLFF.